This record concerns one T cell receptor beta chain sequence. What it binds is unknown. This PCR relied on a set of 60 Vbeta primers and 13 Jbeta primers. Using immunoSEQ multiplex PCR, the repertoire was profiled, and TCRdb retains in-frame clones only, with some absent. The sample yields over 130,000 clones, more than 60% seen once. Trimming took 0 bases from V and 1 from J; bases not matched to a gene: 3. This CDR3 is built from 15 residues. CDR1 and CDR2 (germline): SGDLS, YYNGEE. This sample was included in a study of cytomegalovirus exposure and HLA in healthy donors. For the study at large: A previous analysis identified 100 million to 120 million unique TCR beta sequences derived from around 180 million T cells. In terms of ancestry, the Caucasian-associated cluster contained 75% to 90% of the approximately 400 genotyped donors. Study results and caveats: Specificity of three CMV-associated chains for CMV antigens was verified in vitro. Researchers catalogued roughly 170 TCR beta chains as cytomegalovirus-associated.

The receptor was isolated from a woman aged 55-70 years in good health and CMV-seronegative. The gene calls are TRBV9 and TRBJ2-5; 7 bases are a match to TRBD2. Sequencing was done on a sample of PBMCs. CDR3 sequence reads: CASSVGLAAQETQYF. The CDR3 bases are TGTGCCAGCAGCGTAGGCCTAGCGGCCCAAGAGACCCAGTACTTC.